One and the same sample provided the 32 T cell receptor beta chains below, sequenced in a study of post-analysis software for immune sequencing data. These receptors have no identified antigens. Incorporated into the TCR beta cDNA libraries were unique molecular identifiers, which served to reduce PCR and sequencing biases. TCRdb used MiXCR to reprocess the PCR reads, holding one entry per CDR3 protein. Of 750,000 to 900,000 distinct CDR3 sequences detected, about 43% appear once; the ten largest clones hold roughly 5%. Notes on the study in general: Controls showed lower frequencies than patients for five or six TRBV segments, and TRBV5-6, TRBV5-1 and TRBV20-1 were among these.

What was sequenced was blood. The receptors stem from a girl aged 5-17 years with multiple sclerosis.

The rearrangement uses TRBV27 and TRBJ2-7; a possible D gene is TRBD1 (6 bases). The V gene lost 5 bases and the J gene lost 3 bases, with 11 bases spanning the gap. In germline, CDR1 is MNHEY, CDR2 SMNVEV (reference sequence). The CDR3 has 13 amino acids. As DNA, the CDR3 is TGTGCCAGCAGTCACGGACAGTTCTACGAGCAGTACTTC. It specifies CASSHGQFYEQYF.

J is TRBJ2-3 and V is TRBV12-3 or TRBV12-4; no clear D gene. The ends were cut back, 6 bases at V and 6 bases at J, with 16 bases in the middle. The CDR3 has 14 amino acids. The DNA for the CDR3 is TGTGCCAGCAGCCCTCTGGGATCAGGTGATACGCAGTATTTT. It codes for CASSPLGSGDTQYF.

This chain joins TRBV7-2 and TRBJ2-3; the match to TRBD2 covers 9 bases. The CDR3 has 15 residues. Germline V gene data show CDR1 as SGHTA and CDR2 as FQGNSA. The junction had 7 bases not matched to a gene; V was cut back by 5 bases and J by 4 bases. CDR3 residues: CASSISGSSPDTQYF. The DNA for the CDR3 is TGTGCCAGCAGCATTAGCGGGAGCTCCCCAGATACGCAGTATTTT.

The chain couples TRBV7-9 to TRBJ1-1; D is uncertain. Trimming took off 5 bases at V and 7 bases at J, with 8 bases between the two ends. This CDR3 is built from 11 residues. Germline V gene data show CDR1 as SEHNR and CDR2 as FQNEAQ (reference sequence). CDR3: CASSPGGEAFF. The CDR3, as DNA: TGTGCCAGCAGCCCGGGCGGTGAAGCTTTCTTT. Drawing the rest from reference TRBV7-9 and TRBJ1-1, the complete variable domain is DTGVSQNPRHKITKRGQNVTFRCDPISEHNRLYWYRQTLGQGPEFLTYFQNEAQLEKSRLLSDRFSAERPKGSFSTLEIQRTEQGDSAMYLCASSPGGEAFFGQGTRLTVV.

The chain uses TRBV6-6 and TRBJ2-3; 9 bases line up with TRBD1. J gave up 2 bases and V 6 bases, and 6 bases lay outside the gene matches. The CDR3 has 15 amino acids. Germline values: CDR1 MNHNY, CDR2 SVGAGI (reference sequence). The CDR3 DNA reads TGTGCCAGCAGGCGGCGGACAGGGGACACAGATACGCAGTATTTT. Protein: CASRRRTGDTDTQYF.

The rearrangement uses TRBV5-1 and TRBJ2-1; 7 nucleotides agree with TRBD2. J gave up 0 bases and V 4 bases, and 4 bases lay outside the gene matches. From germline, CDR1 is SGHRS and CDR2 YFSETQ. The CDR3 contains 15 residues. The CDR3 reads CASSTGGNSYNEQFF. In nucleotides, the CDR3 is TGCGCCAGCAGCACCGGGGGGAACTCCTACAATGAGCAGTTCTTC.

The chain recombines TRBV5-5 with TRBJ2-7; TRBD1 matches 9 bases. Germline V CDR1 and CDR2: SGHKS, YYEKEE (reference sequence). V lost 1 base, J lost 6 bases, and 5 bases stayed unmatched. This CDR3 is built from 14 residues. The CDR3 nucleotides are TGTGCCAGCAGCTTGTGGGACAGGGACCGCGAGCAGTACTTC. Translating gives CASSLWDRDREQYF.

The rearrangement joins TRBV25-1 to TRBJ2-3; TRBD2 agrees at 11 bases. V lost 0 bases, J lost 4 bases, and 12 bases stayed unmatched. The CDR3 loop spans 19 amino acids. Per germline, CDR1 MGHDK and CDR2 SYGVNS. In nucleotides, the CDR3 is TGTGCCAGCAGTGAATATTTTACTAGCGGGAGTTTGGCATCAGATACGCAGTATTTT. It translates to CASSEYFTSGSLASDTQYF.

The V gene is TRBV7-8, the J gene TRBJ1-2; D uncertain. The CDR3 extends over 16 amino acids. In germline, CDR1 is SGHVS, CDR2 FQNEAQ. Trimming pared 5 bases from V and 0 bases from J, leaving 16 bases between. The CDR3 loop is CASSRGTGPTNYGYTF. CDR3 DNA: TGTGCCAGCAGCCGCGGAACGGGCCCGACTAACTATGGCTACACCTTC. Supplemented by reference TRBV7-8 and TRBJ1-2, the full variable domain reads GAGVSQSPRYKVAKRGQDVALRCDPISGHVSLFWYQQALGQGPEFLTYFQNEAQLDKSGLPSDRFFAERPEGSVSTLKIQRTQQEDSAVYLCASSRGTGPTNYGYTFGSGTRLTVV.

This rearrangement joins TRBV9 to TRBJ2-7; D gene unclear. The CDR3 loop spans 12 amino acids. Trimming took 5 bases from V and 6 from J, leaving 12 bases between them. CDR1 is SGDLS, CDR2 YYNGEE, per germline. CDR3 region: CASRSTSGEQYF. The DNA for the CDR3 is TGTGCCAGCAGGTCTACCTCGGGCGAGCAGTACTTC.

This clonotype appeared a few times. The chain employs TRBV5-1 and TRBJ2-1, with 8 bases lining up with TRBD2. The length of the CDR3 is 16 residues. J gave up 2 bases and V 4 bases, and 8 bases lay outside the gene matches. The germline CDR1 and CDR2 sequences are SGHRS and YFSETQ. CDR3 in amino acids: CASSIPSGPTYNEQFF. DNA of the CDR3: TGCGCCAGCAGCATCCCTAGCGGGCCCACCTACAATGAGCAGTTCTTC.

V usage is TRBV9 and J usage is TRBJ2-5, with 8 bases identical to TRBD1. The V and J ends lost 1 base and 4 bases, in that order; junction bases with no gene match: 21. Germline V lookup: CDR1 SGDLS, CDR2 YYNGEE. This CDR3 has 20 amino acids. CDR3 loop: CASSVPRDRGVVGSLETQYF. In DNA, the CDR3 is TGTGCCAGCAGCGTACCCAGAGACAGGGGTGTGGTTGGATCTCTAGAGACCCAGTACTTC. The full variable domain, with the rest looked up from reference TRBV9 and TRBJ2-5, is DSGVTQTPKHLITATGQRVTLRCSPRSGDLSVYWYQQSLDQGLQFLIQYYNGEERAKGNILERFSAQQFPDLHSELNLSSLELGDSALYFCASSVPRDRGVVGSLETQYFGPGTRLLVL.

The chain links TRBV15 to TRBJ1-5, with TRBD1 identical over 7 bases. Germline CDR1 and CDR2: LNHNV and YYDKDF (reference sequence). The ends lost 5 bases at V and 6 bases at J; junction bases unmatched: 10. The CDR3 extends over 15 amino acids. This CDR3 is CATSLDREGPQPQHF. The CDR3 nucleotides read TGTGCCACCAGCCTCGACAGGGAGGGACCTCAGCCCCAGCATTTT.

This chain connects TRBV29-1 to TRBJ1-2; D not resolved. V shed 4 bases and J shed 3 bases, with 9 bases lying between them. Germline CDR1 is SQVTM and CDR2 is ANQGSEA. The CDR3 totals 12 residues. The CDR3 nucleotides are TGCAGCGTTGTCGGGGATGACTATGGCTACACCTTC. The encoded protein is CSVVGDDYGYTF. The complete variable domain, with remaining parts taken from reference TRBV29-1 and TRBJ1-2, reads SAVISQKPSRDICQRGTSLTIQCQVDSQVTMMFWYRQQPGQSLTLIATANQGSEATYESGFVIDKFPISRPNLTFSTLTVSNMSPEDSSIYLCSVVGDDYGYTFGSGTRLTVV.

This clonotype was counted between two and nine times. The rearrangement uses TRBV28 and TRBJ2-5, with 7 bases lining up with TRBD2. V dropped 3 bases and J dropped 1; count of bases not matched to a gene: 14. The CDR3 covers 18 residues. The germline V gene has CDR1 MDHEN and CDR2 SYDVKM. The CDR3 is CASSFLGLGLAAQETQYF. DNA for the CDR3: TGTGCCAGCAGTTTTTTGGGTCTCGGGCTAGCGGCCCAAGAGACCCAGTACTTC.

V gene TRBV7-9 combines with J gene TRBJ2-1, with 9 bases matching TRBD2. Germline trimming cut 7 bases from V and 6 bases from J; bases unmatched to any gene: 10. This CDR3 comprises 15 residues. Germline V lookup: CDR1 SEHNR, CDR2 FQNEAQ (reference sequence). This chain's CDR3 is CASTLGLAGSNEQFF. The CDR3 coding sequence is TGTGCCAGCACCCTGGGGCTAGCGGGGTCCAATGAGCAGTTCTTC.

This clonotype was seen at least ten times. This chain links TRBV4-3 with TRBJ2-1; the D is unclear. Germline loops: CDR1 LGHNA, CDR2 YSLEER. The CDR3 has 14 amino acids. V was cut by 0 bases and J by 4 bases, with 7 bases left in between. The CDR3 sequence is CASSQEGSYNEQFF. In nucleotides, the CDR3 is TGCGCCAGCAGCCAAGAGGGCTCGTACAATGAGCAGTTCTTC.

This clonotype showed up just a few times. The chain recombines TRBV15 with TRBJ2-3; D not resolved. The CDR3 spans 15 residues. CDR1 and CDR2 from the germline V gene are LNHNV and YYDKDF (reference sequence). The V gene lost 3 bases and the J gene lost 2 bases, with 12 bases spanning the gap. The DNA for the CDR3 is TGTGCCACCAGCAGGTCCTCGAGGATCACAGATACGCAGTATTTT. This encodes CATSRSSRITDTQYF.

The genes are TRBV15 and TRBJ2-5, with 7 bases fitting TRBD2. The length of the CDR3 is 17 residues. Looked up from germline, CDR1 is LNHNV and CDR2 is YYDKDF (reference sequence). The V segment lost 1 base and the J segment 11 bases; nucleotides outside the gene matches: 19. In DNA form, the CDR3 reads TGTGCCACCAGCAGAGCACCCGGGACTAAAGGGGTCAATGAGCAGTACTTC. This translates into CATSRAPGTKGVNEQYF.

This chain joins TRBV20-1 and TRBJ1-4, with D uncertain. The V end was cut by 0 bases, the J end by 10 bases, with 18 bases between. The CDR3 is 15 residues long. Germline CDR1 and CDR2: DFQATT and SNEGSKA (reference sequence). The CDR3 protein is CSARDRPGMRGKLFF. The DNA for the CDR3 is TGCAGTGCTAGAGATCGCCCGGGCATGCGGGGAAAACTGTTTTTT.

The chain recombines TRBV2 with TRBJ2-2; the D gene is possibly TRBD2 (5 bases). The V gene's germline CDR1 is SNHLY and CDR2 FYNNEI. V dropped 1 base and J dropped 9 bases, with 12 bases sitting between them. The CDR3 is 14 amino acids. CDR3 sequence: CASSEGGDGWELFF. The CDR3 DNA reads as TGTGCCAGCAGTGAAGGGGGAGATGGCTGGGAGCTGTTTTTT.

The chain combines TRBV12-3 or TRBV12-4 with TRBJ2-7; tentative D call: TRBD2 (5 bases). CDR3 length equals 13 residues. V was cut by 5 bases and J by 8 bases, with 16 bases left in between. The CDR3 loop reads CASSPDPSGKQYF. The DNA for the CDR3 is TGTGCCAGCAGTCCCGACCCGTCCGGGAAGCAGTACTTC.

The rearrangement links TRBV12-3 or TRBV12-4 to TRBJ1-2, with D perhaps TRBD1 (5 bases). The CDR3 runs to 13 residues. V lost 5 bases and J lost 8, with 15 bases in between. CDR3 nucleotide sequence: TGTGCCAGCAGTCCGGGGGGGTTCATAGGCTACACCTTC. Translated: CASSPGGFIGYTF.

The chain has TRBV11-2 and TRBJ1-3; maybe TRBD1 (6 bases). The ends were cut back, 3 bases at V and 0 bases at J, with 9 bases in the middle. From germline, CDR1 is SGHAT and CDR2 FQNNGV. The CDR3 has 15 amino acids. The CDR3 DNA reads as TGTGCCAGCAGCTTCGACAGGAACTCTGGAAACACCATATATTTT. Its protein product is CASSFDRNSGNTIYF.

The count of this clonotype is one. The chain uses TRBV7-2 and TRBJ2-2; 10 nucleotides match TRBD2. This CDR3 has 18 residues. Germline loops: CDR1 SGHTA, CDR2 FQGNSA. The V gene end was trimmed by 2 bases and the J gene end by 4 bases; junction bases not matched to a gene: 10. The CDR3 loop reads CASSLYPGLADTTGELFF. DNA for the CDR3: TGTGCCAGCAGCTTATATCCAGGACTAGCGGATACCACCGGGGAGCTGTTTTTT.

There are a few counts of this clonotype. This rearrangement joins TRBV20-1 to TRBJ2-7; D remains unclear. Germline V gene data show CDR1 as DFQATT and CDR2 as SNEGSKA (reference sequence). The V gene lost 3 bases and the J gene lost 4 bases, with 7 bases spanning the gap. The CDR3 length is 11 residues. The CDR3 bases are TGCAGTGCTAGTGTCGATTACGAGCAGTACTTC. It yields the protein CSASVDYEQYF.

Notes on this clonotype: Sequence at one end of the junction differs from germline and may be a read error. This chain uses TRBV7-7 with TRBJ2-1, with 7 bases fitting TRBD1. Germline V CDR1 and CDR2: SSHAT, FNYEAQ (reference sequence). The CDR3 is 15 residues long. The CDR3, as DNA: TGTGCTAGCAGCCCTTCGACAGGGAACCACAATGAGCAGTTCTTC. Its protein product is CASSPSTGNHNEQFF.

This clonotype was detected only a few times. The chain has TRBV12-3 or TRBV12-4 and TRBJ2-7, with TRBD1 matching 7 bases. After removal of 3 bases from V and 6 bases from J, the junction contained 5 bases not matched to a gene. The CDR3 covers 13 residues. The CDR3 nucleotides read TGTGCCAGCAGTTTTGGGACAGTGAGCGAGCAGTACTTC. Translated: CASSFGTVSEQYF.

The chain joins TRBV7-2 to TRBJ2-5; D might be TRBD2 (7 bases). The J call is in doubt because the DNA end fits TRBJ2-7 better. Germline V CDR1 and CDR2: SGHTA, FQGNSA. This CDR3 region has 16 residues. The CDR3 DNA reads as TGTGCCAGCAGCTCACATACGACGCGGGGGCCCTACGAGCAGTACTTC. It translates to CASSSHTTRGPYEQYF.

This clonotype was seen a few times. The chain uses TRBV20-1 and TRBJ2-3, with D tentatively TRBD1 (5 bases). CDR3 length equals 12 residues. V was shortened by 2 bases and J by 5 bases, with 8 bases between the two germline ends. Looked up from germline, CDR1 is DFQATT and CDR2 is SNEGSKA (reference sequence). This chain's CDR3 is CSARPRGDTQYF. The CDR3 region has the DNA TGCAGTGCTAGACCAAGGGGAGATACGCAGTATTTT.

This clonotype appeared a few times. This chain uses TRBV28 with TRBJ2-1, with D hard to call. The CDR3 length is 14 residues. The germline V gene has CDR1 MDHEN and CDR2 SYDVKM. V was clipped by 8 bases and J by 2 bases, with 13 bases between them. The CDR3 DNA sequence: TGTGCCAGCGGTAAATTCGAAGCCTACAATGAGCAGTTCTTC. Translation: CASGKFEAYNEQFF.

V gene TRBV15 combines with J gene TRBJ2-1; maybe TRBD1 (6 bases). CDR3 length: 16 residues. The germline V and J ends were trimmed by 0 bases and 2 bases, with 11 bases remaining between them. Looked up from germline, CDR1 is LNHNV and CDR2 is YYDKDF (reference sequence). CDR3 DNA sequence: TGTGCCACCAGCAGAGATGTCGGACAGCCCTACAATGAGCAGTTCTTC. Translated, it gives CATSRDVGQPYNEQFF. The full variable domain, completed using reference TRBV15 and TRBJ2-1, is DAMVIQNPRYQVTQFGKPVTLSCSQTLNHNVMYWYQQKSSQAPKLLFHYYDKDFNNEADTPDNFQSRRPNTSFCFLDIRSPGLGDTAMYLCATSRDVGQPYNEQFFGPGTRLTVL.